Listed here are 6 T cell receptor beta chains from one sample, sequenced in a study of shared clonotypes between healthy human individuals. The naive CD8 population came from CD45RO-negative cells selected for CCR7, without terminally differentiated effector memory CD45RA+ cells. Repertoires were generated with immunoSEQ multiplex PCR, while TCRdb's copy carries only in-frame clones and drops some. Of some 600,000 clones listed, around 96% are singletons. The sample taken for sequencing was naive CD8+ T cells sorted from blood. The receptor set was obtained from a woman in her thirties in good health.

The rearrangement joins TRBV15 to TRBJ2-2, with 10 bases lining up with TRBD2. The CDR3 runs 21 residues. Germline CDR1 LNHNV, CDR2 YYDKDF (reference sequence). Losses at the gene ends were 1 base for V and 0 bases for J; bases not matched to a gene: 14. The CDR3 sequence is CATSRGGGPGLAFPNTGELFF. Written as DNA, the CDR3 is TGTGCCACCAGCAGAGGGGGAGGCCCGGGACTAGCGTTCCCGAACACCGGGGAGCTGTTTTTT.

The chain is built from TRBV2 and TRBJ1-2; no clear D gene. The germline V gene has CDR1 SNHLY and CDR2 FYNNEI. The CDR3 has 13 residues. Between the trimmed V and J ends, which lost 2 bases and 5 bases, there was a span of 9 bases. CDR3 bases: TGTGCCAGCAGTGAAAATACAAAGTATGGCTACACCTTC. It yields the protein CASSENTKYGYTF.

The V gene is TRBV4-1, the J gene TRBJ1-5, with D possibly being TRBD1 (5 bases). Trimming left V 2 bases short and J 4 bases short, with 12 bases between. CDR1 and CDR2 from the germline V gene are MGHRA and YSYEKL. The length of the CDR3 is 15 residues. The CDR3 spells CASSQLAQGNQPQHF. The CDR3 DNA is TGCGCCAGCAGCCAATTGGCTCAGGGTAATCAGCCCCAGCATTTT.

This chain uses TRBV13 with TRBJ2-7; D not certain. CDR1 and CDR2 from the germline V gene are PRHDT and FYEKMQ (reference sequence). V lost 0 bases and J 4 bases, leaving 10 bases between the germline ends. The CDR3 has 14 amino acids. CDR3 residues: CASSLGATLYEQYF. CDR3 nucleotides: TGTGCCAGCAGCTTAGGCGCCACCCTATACGAGCAGTACTTC.

DNA for the CDR3: TGTGCCAGTAGTATACGGGGCTCGAACTATGGCTACACCTTC. Translation gives CASSIRGSNYGYTF. The chain joins TRBV19 to TRBJ1-2; D is possibly TRBD1 (5 bases). Between the trimmed V and J ends, which lost 2 bases and 2 bases, there was a span of 9 bases. From germline, CDR1 is LNHDA and CDR2 SQIVND (reference sequence). There are 14 residues in the CDR3.

This clone was seen only once. The genes are TRBV23-1 and TRBJ2-7, with TRBD1 matching 9 bases. TRBV23-1 is designated an ORF whose function remains uncertain. V dropped 6 bases and J dropped 7; count of bases not matched to a gene: 13. CDR3 length equals 15 residues. The CDR3 spells CASRPDRGRSWEQYF. The CDR3 bases are TGCGCCAGCAGGCCGGACAGGGGTAGGTCGTGGGAGCAGTACTTC.